Listed here is a single T cell receptor (beta chain). The antigen is undetermined. A much larger clone lies one base from this, so it may be a read error. The source of the sample is a study of blood T cells in healthy people across ages. Study results and caveats: Strong correlation linked observed beta diversity and percent naive T cells. Estimates drawn from one million T cells were deemed to understate diversity. A roughly linear fall in TCR beta diversity per million T cells was seen with increasing age. There were more naive CD4+ cells and higher diversity in long-lived donors than in aged donors.

With a J-beta primer mix and a sample-barcoded 5' primer, a second PCR ran 7 to 11 cycles. TCRdb re-derived calls from the 5' RACE reads in MiXCR, one entry per CDR3 protein. The sample consists of 850,000 to 1,100,000 distinct CDR3 sequences, around two fifths of them appearing once. The TCR comes from a man between 18 and 35 years old in good health. Input material: blood.

CDR3 residues: CAIGPDRLQETQYF. CDR3 nucleotide sequence: TGTGCCATCGGTCCCGACAGGCTACAAGAGACCCAGTACTTC. The chain couples TRBV10-3 to TRBJ2-5, with D perhaps TRBD1 (6 bases). Germline CDR1 and CDR2: ENHRY and SYGVKD. CDR3 length: 14 amino acids. V was trimmed by 8 bases and J by 2 bases, leaving 15 bases between them.